The 31 T cell receptor beta chains below were found in one sample sequenced in a study of identical twins. Via MiXCR, TCRdb re-called the 5' RACE reads, giving one row per CDR3 protein. The sample includes a few hundred thousand distinct CDR3 sequences, around a tenth seen only once; the top ten take 3%. These data were also reused for a study on yellow fever vaccine responses in identical twins.

Sequences were obtained from PBMCs. These receptors all stem from a woman in her late teens or twenties in good health.

In its sample, this clonotype was seen many times. V and J are TRBV18 and TRBJ2-7; D is unresolved. The germline V gene encodes CDR1 KGHSH and CDR2 LQKENI. This CDR3 has 13 residues. V lost 3 bases and J lost 2, with 8 bases in between. The CDR3 here is CASSPRRAYEQYF. DNA for the CDR3: TGTGCCAGCTCACCCAGACGGGCCTACGAGCAGTACTTC. Variable domain in full (rest from reference TRBV18 and TRBJ2-7): NAGVMQNPRHLVRRRGQEARLRCSPMKGHSHVYWYRQLPEEGLKFMVYLQKENIIDESGMPKERFSAEFPKEGPSILRIQQVVRGDSAAYFCASSPRRAYEQYFGPGTRLTVT.

The chain recombines TRBV5-4 with TRBJ2-5; D is unresolved. This CDR3 contains 14 residues. The germline CDR1 and CDR2 sequences are SGHNT and YYREEE (reference sequence). The V end lost 0 bases, the J end lost 0 bases, and 6 bases lay between the germline ends. This CDR3 is CASSLVADQETQYF. DNA of the CDR3: TGTGCCAGCAGCTTGGTGGCGGACCAAGAGACCCAGTACTTC.

Note on this clonotype: A much larger clone differs by one base, so this may be a read error. The V gene is TRBV6-5, the J gene TRBJ2-5, with 7 bases aligning to TRBD1. In germline, CDR1 is MNHEY, CDR2 SVGAGI. The CDR3 loop spans 17 amino acids. The CDR3 is CASRYWQGDLIKGTQYF. The CDR3 DNA sequence: TGTGCCAGCAGATACTGGCAGGGGGACCTAATTAAGGGGACCCAGTACTTC.

This clonotype has at least ten counts. The rearrangement links TRBV4-2 to TRBJ2-7, with D possibly TRBD2 on 6 matching bases. Looked up from germline, CDR1 is LGHNA and CDR2 is YNFKEQ. Trimming left V 3 bases short and J 4 bases short, with 13 bases between. The CDR3 spans 14 residues. The CDR3 reads CASSQLRDSYEQYF. The CDR3 DNA is TGTGCCAGCAGCCAGCTCCGGGACTCGTACGAGCAGTACTTC.

This clonotype was observed a handful of times. The V gene is TRBV6-5, the J gene TRBJ2-7; D remains unclear. CDR1 is MNHEY and CDR2 is SVGAGI in the germline V gene. The germline V and J ends were trimmed by 4 bases and 1 base, with 11 bases remaining between them. This CDR3 region has 14 residues. In DNA form, the CDR3 reads TGTGCCAGCAGTTTACCGACTGGATCCTACGAGCAGTACTTC. This sequence encodes CASSLPTGSYEQYF.

The chain couples TRBV14 to TRBJ1-1; D might be TRBD1 (5 bases). The V and J ends lost 1 base and 8 bases respectively, with 11 bases between them. This CDR3 is built from 13 residues. Germline CDR1 and CDR2: SGHDN and FVKESK. The CDR3: CASSQGLGREAFF. CDR3 DNA sequence: TGTGCCAGCAGCCAAGGGCTGGGGCGGGAAGCTTTCTTT.

This chain links TRBV5-1 with TRBJ1-2, with 8 bases fitting TRBD1. This CDR3 region has 14 residues. CDR1 and CDR2 from the germline V gene are SGHRS and YFSETQ. V dropped 3 bases and J dropped 1; count of bases not matched to a gene: 2. The CDR3: CASSSTGDNYGYTF. The CDR3, as DNA: TGCGCCAGCAGCTCGACAGGGGATAACTATGGCTACACCTTC.

This clonotype was detected only a few times. J is TRBJ2-2 and V is TRBV7-8; tentatively, D is TRBD1 or TRBD2 (5 bases each). The ends were cut back, 4 bases at V and 4 bases at J, with 13 bases in the middle. Germline CDR1 is SGHVS and CDR2 is FQNEAQ. The CDR3 has 15 residues. CDR3 loop: CASSSGTRGTGELFF. CDR3 nucleotide sequence: TGTGCCAGCAGCTCAGGGACCCGGGGCACCGGGGAGCTGTTTTTT.

This clonotype was observed a handful of times. The V gene is TRBV12-3 or TRBV12-4, the J gene TRBJ2-7, with 13 nucleotides matching TRBD2. V dropped 9 bases and J dropped 4; count of bases not matched to a gene: 21. CDR3 size: 19 residues. As DNA, the CDR3 is TGTGCCAGACAGTTTTCGAAAGGACTAGCGGGGGTAATTCTATACGAGCAGTACTTC. Amino acids: CARQFSKGLAGVILYEQYF.

This clonotype was found many times. A junction end diverges from the germline sequence, so it may reflect a read error. This chain joins TRBV6-4 and TRBJ2-3, with TRBD2 matching over 7 bases. Germline assignment: CDR1 MRHNA and CDR2 SNTAGT. This CDR3 region has 14 residues. In DNA, the CDR3 is TGCGCCAGCAGTGCTAGCGGAGGCACAGATACGCAGTATTTT. This translates into CASSASGGTDTQYF.

The sample holds a few counts of this clonotype. CDR3 in amino acids: CASSLDSGQGAGEQYF. The CDR3 DNA sequence: TGTGCCAGCAGCTTAGATTCTGGACAGGGGGCCGGCGAGCAGTACTTC. J is TRBJ2-7 and V is TRBV7-2; 11 bases match TRBD1. Germline loops: CDR1 SGHTA, CDR2 FQGNSA. The V gene end was trimmed by 1 base and the J gene end by 6 bases; junction bases not matched to a gene: 8. The CDR3 is made up of 16 amino acids.

This clonotype was counted only a few times. The CDR3 here is CASSLERLTGELFF. CDR3 in DNA: TGTGCCAGCAGCTTAGAACGGCTGACCGGGGAGCTGTTTTTT. This chain joins TRBV7-9 and TRBJ2-2; D remains unclear. Deletions cut 1 base from V and 5 bases from J, with 8 bases between. Germline V CDR1 and CDR2: SEHNR, FQNEAQ (reference sequence). The CDR3 consists of 14 residues.

The V and J genes are TRBV9 and TRBJ2-3, with 7 bases fitting TRBD2. CDR1 and CDR2 (germline): SGDLS, YYNGEE. V was clipped by 8 bases and J by 5 bases; unmatched bases: 8. The CDR3 extends over 13 amino acids. In DNA form, the CDR3 reads TGTGCCAGTGGACGGGGGGTTGGAGATACGCAGTATTTT. This sequence encodes CASGRGVGDTQYF. The whole variable domain, remainder taken from reference TRBV9 and TRBJ2-3, is DSGVTQTPKHLITATGQRVTLRCSPRSGDLSVYWYQQSLDQGLQFLIQYYNGEERAKGNILERFSAQQFPDLHSELNLSSLELGDSALYFCASGRGVGDTQYFGPGTRLTVL.

This clonotype was detected a few times. The chain carries TRBV7-3 and TRBJ2-3; 8 nucleotides line up with TRBD2. Germline-derived CDR1 and CDR2 are SGHTA and FQGTGA. V shed 5 bases and J 0 bases; nucleotides not matched to a gene: 4. This CDR3 has 15 residues. The CDR3 DNA reads TGTGCCAGCAGCGGTAGCGGGACTAGCACAGATACGCAGTATTTT. This codes for CASSGSGTSTDTQYF. Full variable domain (missing parts from reference TRBV7-3 and TRBJ2-3): GAGVSQTPSNKVTEKGKYVELRCDPISGHTALYWYRQSLGQGPEFLIYFQGTGAADDSGLPNDRFFAVRPEGSVSTLKIQRTERGDSAVYLCASSGSGTSTDTQYFGPGTRLTVL.

The chain combines TRBV4-3 with TRBJ2-1, with D maybe TRBD1 (5 bases). The CDR3 contains 17 residues. The germline V gene encodes CDR1 LGHNA and CDR2 YSLEER. V shed 3 bases and J shed 0 bases, with 15 bases lying between them. The CDR3 reads CASSQGTPDSSYNEQFF. As DNA, the CDR3 is TGCGCCAGCAGCCAGGGAACACCTGACAGCTCCTACAATGAGCAGTTCTTC.

This clonotype was picked up a small number of times. J is TRBJ2-7 and V is TRBV6-5; a possible D gene is TRBD2 (5 bases). The CDR3 length is 14 residues. Germline loops: CDR1 MNHEY, CDR2 SVGAGI. The V end lost 1 base, the J end lost 7 bases, and 14 bases lay between the germline ends. CDR3 nucleotide sequence: TGTGCCAGCAGTTACTTCGTGGGGAGTGGGGAGCAGTACTTC. Protein product: CASSYFVGSGEQYF.

V and J are TRBV3-1 and TRBJ2-1; a weak D match, TRBD1 (6 bases). The CDR3 consists of 15 residues. Trimming removed 1 base from V and 5 bases from J, with 12 bases in between. Germline loops: CDR1 LGHDT, CDR2 YNNKEL (reference sequence). In nucleotides, the CDR3 is TGTGCCAGCAGCCAAGCGAGGGGACAACACAATGAGCAGTTCTTC. It is translated as CASSQARGQHNEQFF.

This clonotype was detected a few times. This sequence joins TRBV7-9 and TRBJ2-7, with D possibly TRBD2 on 6 matching bases. Looked up from germline, CDR1 is SEHNR and CDR2 is FQNEAQ (reference sequence). The CDR3 has 13 amino acids. Trimming took 1 base from V and 6 from J, leaving 10 bases between them. The CDR3 loop is CASSLERAFEQYF. CDR3 DNA: TGTGCCAGCAGCTTAGAGCGGGCGTTCGAGCAGTACTTC. Based on the CDR3 plus reference TRBV7-9 and TRBJ2-7, the full variable domain is DTGVSQNPRHKITKRGQNVTFRCDPISEHNRLYWYRQTLGQGPEFLTYFQNEAQLEKSRLLSDRFSAERPKGSFSTLEIQRTEQGDSAMYLCASSLERAFEQYFGPGTRLTVT.

The chain joins TRBV6-6 to TRBJ2-5; D gene unclear. Germline assignment: CDR1 MNHNY and CDR2 SVGAGI (reference sequence). V lost 0 bases, J lost 5 bases, and 7 bases lay in between. The CDR3 is made up of 13 amino acids. DNA of the CDR3: TGTGCCAGCAGTTACTCGAAACATGAGACCCAGTACTTC. Its protein is CASSYSKHETQYF.

This clonotype turned up a few times. CDR3 DNA: TGTGCCAGCAGCCCCCGATGGGATGAGCAGTTCTTC. Protein sequence: CASSPRWDEQFF. The chain employs TRBV7-2 and TRBJ2-1; unclear D gene. CDR1 is SGHTA, CDR2 FQGNSA, per germline. The V gene lost 5 bases and the J gene lost 8 bases, with 10 bases spanning the gap. The length of the CDR3 is 12 residues. Full variable domain (missing parts from reference TRBV7-2 and TRBJ2-1): GAGVSQSPSNKVTEKGKDVELRCDPISGHTALYWYRQSLGQGLEFLIYFQGNSAPDKSGLPSDRFSAERTGGSVSTLTIQRTQQEDSAVYLCASSPRWDEQFFGPGTRLTVL.

This clonotype was recorded many times. The chain carries TRBV28 and TRBJ1-2; perhaps TRBD1 as D (5 bases). Germline V gene data show CDR1 as MDHEN and CDR2 as SYDVKM. This CDR3 contains 12 residues. V was trimmed by 3 bases and J by 7 bases, leaving 9 bases between them. The CDR3 loop is CASSFLGGGYTF. The CDR3 bases are TGTGCCAGCAGTTTCCTTGGGGGTGGCTACACCTTC.

This clonotype was recorded a few times. CDR3 nucleotides: TGCAGTGACGGCATGAGGACAGGGCTGAATCAGCCCCAGCATTTT. Its protein is CSDGMRTGLNQPQHF. The chain is built from TRBV20-1 and TRBJ1-5; 8 bases line up with TRBD1. J was trimmed by 4 bases and V by 7 bases; bases with no gene match: 12. This CDR3 has 15 amino acids. The germline gives CDR1 DFQATT, CDR2 SNEGSKA (reference sequence).

Ten or more counts support this clonotype. The chain has TRBV4-3 and TRBJ2-7; perhaps TRBD1 as D (5 bases). V lost 0 bases and J lost 0, with 9 bases in between. CDR3 length equals 15 residues. CDR1 and CDR2 (germline): LGHNA, YSLEER. CDR3 DNA sequence: TGCGCCAGCAGCCAAGACAGGGAAGGCTCCTACGAGCAGTACTTC. Translation gives CASSQDREGSYEQYF.

CDR3 nucleotide sequence: TGTGCCAGCAGCCAATCCAGCGGTGGAGGGCCCGGCAATGAGCAGTTCTTC. It specifies CASSQSSGGGPGNEQFF. J is TRBJ2-1 and V is TRBV4-2; possibly TRBD2 for D (6 bases). V shed 2 bases and J shed 6 bases, with 20 bases lying between them. The CDR3 is made up of 17 amino acids. Germline values: CDR1 LGHNA, CDR2 YNFKEQ.

This clonotype occurred a few times. The V and J genes are TRBV10-3 and TRBJ1-1; 12 nucleotides line up with TRBD1. Germline V gives CDR1 ENHRY, CDR2 SYGVKD. The CDR3 covers 14 residues. V lost 0 bases, J lost 10 bases, and 3 bases stayed unmatched. In DNA form, the CDR3 reads TGTGCCATCAGTGAGTCAATGGGACAGGGGGCAGCTTTCTTT. Translation: CAISESMGQGAAFF.

The chain recombines TRBV20-1 with TRBJ1-5, with TRBD1 matching 9 bases. The CDR3 contains 16 residues. Unmatched junction bases numbered 6, after V lost 3 bases and J lost 0 bases. Germline V gene data show CDR1 as DFQATT and CDR2 as SNEGSKA (reference sequence). CDR3 in amino acids: CSARGGTGSSNQPQHF. Here the CDR3 DNA reads TGCAGTGCTAGGGGTGGGACAGGGAGTAGCAATCAGCCCCAGCATTTT.

Ten or more counts support this clonotype. V gene TRBV29-1 combines with J gene TRBJ2-1; 9 nucleotides align to TRBD2. V lost 5 bases and J lost 6; bases outside the gene matches: 17. This CDR3 is built from 17 residues. Germline CDR1 reads SQVTM; CDR2 reads ANQGSEA. This CDR3 reads CSVRTTFSGSPPNEQFF. CDR3 coding DNA: TGCAGCGTTCGGACCACCTTTAGCGGGAGTCCCCCCAATGAGCAGTTCTTC.

CDR3 nucleotides: TGTGCCACCGGAGACAGGGGAAGCACAGATACGCAGTATTTT. Protein sequence: CATGDRGSTDTQYF. V is TRBV24-1 and J is TRBJ2-3, with 8 nucleotides matching TRBD1. CDR3 length: 14 residues. Germline V CDR1 and CDR2: KGHDR, SFDVKD. Losses at the gene ends were 9 bases for V and 0 bases for J; bases not matched to a gene: 4.

This clonotype was observed a handful of times. This sequence joins TRBV27 and TRBJ2-7; D is undetermined. CDR1 is MNHEY and CDR2 is SMNVEV in the germline V gene (reference sequence). V lost 3 bases to trimming and J lost 3 bases, with 15 bases between them. CDR3 size: 15 residues. CDR3 sequence reads: CASSFISSYVYEQYF. The CDR3 DNA reads TGTGCCAGCAGTTTCATCTCCTCATACGTCTACGAGCAGTACTTC.

This clonotype was seen at least ten times. The chain joins TRBV10-3 to TRBJ2-2, with 12 nucleotides matching TRBD2. CDR1 and CDR2 from the germline V gene are ENHRY and SYGVKD. V gave up 10 bases and J gave up 2 bases; unmatched junction bases: 14. The CDR3 has 18 amino acids. The CDR3 coding sequence is TGTGCCACAGGGGGACCGGGACTAGCGGGCGATAACACCGGGGAGCTGTTTTTT. It is translated as CATGGPGLAGDNTGELFF.

Many counts were recorded for this clonotype. The chain is built from TRBV28 and TRBJ2-7; 9 nucleotides line up with TRBD2. The CDR3 extends over 13 amino acids. The V and J ends lost 2 bases and 6 bases, in that order; junction bases with no gene match: 2. CDR1 is MDHEN, CDR2 SYDVKM, per germline. CDR3 in DNA: TGTGCCAGCAGTTTAGGACTAGCGTTCGAGCAGTACTTC. Translated, it gives CASSLGLAFEQYF.